This entry describes one TCR beta chain. The antigen is unknown. These data belong to a study of PD-1 blockade in classical Hodgkin lymphoma. Study observations and caveats: Significant TCR diversity gains by C4D1 occurred in CD4+ but not CD8+ cells.

From germline, CDR1 is SGDLS and CDR2 YYNGEE. The CDR3 runs to 18 residues. V dropped 3 bases and J dropped 6; count of bases not matched to a gene: 15. Profiling relied on immunoSEQ multiplex PCR, and the TCRdb table lists in-frame clones only, not all of them. The data contain 110,000 or so clones, approximately 89% of them singletons. Time point specified: cycle 4 day 1 (C4D1), after less than 7 weeks of nivolumab. Autologous stem cell transplantation was followed by relapse in every patient, and brentuximab vedotin exposure varied. Complete response, partial response or progressive disease constituted the best responses recorded.

This material consisted of peripheral blood mononuclear cells (PBMCs), taken before the fourth cycle of nivolumab. V and J are TRBV9 and TRBJ1-1, with 12 nucleotides matching TRBD1. The TCR originated in a human donor with classical Hodgkin lymphoma. DNA for the CDR3: TGTGCCAGCAGCGGCGGGACAGGGGGCCTCGGGGTCCATCCTGAAGCTTTCTTT. This codes for CASSGGTGGLGVHPEAFF.